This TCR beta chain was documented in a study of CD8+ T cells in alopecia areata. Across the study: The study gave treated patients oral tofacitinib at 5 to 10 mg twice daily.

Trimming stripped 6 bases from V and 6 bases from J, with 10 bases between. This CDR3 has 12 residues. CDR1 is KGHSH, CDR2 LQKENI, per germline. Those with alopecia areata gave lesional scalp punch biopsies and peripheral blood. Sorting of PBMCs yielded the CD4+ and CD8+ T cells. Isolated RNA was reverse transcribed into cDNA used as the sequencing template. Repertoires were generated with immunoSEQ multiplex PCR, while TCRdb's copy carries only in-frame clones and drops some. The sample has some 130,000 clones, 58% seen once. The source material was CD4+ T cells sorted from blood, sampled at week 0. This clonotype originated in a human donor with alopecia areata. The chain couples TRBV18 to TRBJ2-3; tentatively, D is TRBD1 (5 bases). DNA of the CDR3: TGTGCCAGCTCTCAAGGGGTTGATACGCAGTATTTT. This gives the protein CASSQGVDTQYF.